This T cell receptor (beta chain) was retrieved from a study of T cells in Graves' hyperthyroidism and ophthalmopathy. The V gene's germline CDR1 is SGHRS and CDR2 YFSETQ. The CDR3 consists of 13 residues. Between the trimmed V and J ends, which lost 4 bases and 2 bases, there was a span of 9 bases. This clonotype came up many times. Its antigen is as yet unknown. RNA transcripts were the template for amplifying TCR beta CDR3 regions. In the first-round RT-PCR of the TCR CDR3, the HTBI primer set was used. TCRdb independently ran MiXCR on the multiplex PCR reads; one entry per CDR3 protein. This table holds 300,000 to 450,000 distinct CDR3 sequences, 15% to 20% found once. Study findings and constraints: Peripheral blood also featured most of the thyroid clonotypes expanded above 0.001.

The receptor comes from a woman aged 40 to 50 with Graves' ophthalmopathy. The sample was blood. V gene TRBV5-1 combines with J gene TRBJ1-1; D is uncertain. CDR3 coding DNA: TGCGCCAGCAGCACAGAAACCAACACTGAAGCTTTCTTT. It yields the protein CASSTETNTEAFF.